This T cell receptor (beta chain) was found in a study of spatial heterogeneity in lung cancer (dated by TCRdb to about 2019). Background for the entire study: Samples were obtained from 70 to 85 patients with early-stage, untreated non-small cell lung cancer from the lung TRACERx cohort. Both alpha and beta chains were TCR-sequenced in samples taken at surgery, namely 220 tumor regions, around 61 matched nontumor lung samples and about 58 PBMC samples. In the raw uncorrected reads, each unique combination of TCR and UMI appeared more than ten times on average. Follow-up PBMC samples were sequenced whenever the samples were available, and the median time to follow-up was roughly two years after resection. Nonsynonymous mutation counts, determined by whole-exome sequencing of tumor tissue, were related to TCR repertoire features. More beta-chain than alpha-chain transcripts were consistently detected, likely reflecting higher beta-chain transcript abundance. In non-small cell lung cancer, the study made a quantitative comparison of TCR alpha and beta repertoires among multiple tumor regions, matched nontumor lung and blood.

What the time point label conveys for this sample: blood at routine non-recurrence follow-up after resection. Without any cell sorting, TCR sequencing was performed on whole RNA extracted either from tumor and nontumor lung tissue or from cryopreserved PBMC samples. Patients were selected for TCR sequencing only if sufficient RNA was available from at least two tumor regions. This clonotype was recorded at least ten times. Its antigen remains unidentified. Within one base of it there is no much larger clone, and no base qualities were kept. The germline V gene specifies SQVTM as CDR1 and ANQGSEA as CDR2. Its CDR3 holds 14 amino acids, cysteine through phenylalanine. Left in the record is the CDR3 DNA by itself, 42 bases read in frame from the first base. At the junction V is shortened by 7 bases and J by 1 base, with 16 bases in between. Libraries were prepared through 5' RACE. TCRdb records NextSeq 500 as the sequencer. In the TCR library protocol, a unique molecular identifier was attached to each TCR cDNA molecule so that PCR and sequencing errors could be corrected. As for the authors' bioinformatics: TCR identification, UMI-based error correction and CDR3 extraction were performed with Decombinator tools. Expanded TCRs were defined as those above a frequency of 2 per 1,000, corresponding to the top 1% of the tumor frequency distribution. Rényi diversity was computed with the R vegan package after subsampling each repertoire 100 times to 5,000 TCRs. CDR3 similarity networks were constructed using string-kernel similarity of amino acid triplets, with links drawn between CDR3s whose pairwise similarity was above 0.82. Clones were called with MiXCR by TCRdb after fastp trimmed the public reads at Q25, and only in-frame beta chains were retained. When rows share a CDR3 protein, they turn into one entry using the most common DNA and genes. TCRdb, rather than the study authors, made the V and J calls. In this sample the table shows fewer than 50,000 distinct CDR3 sequences, roughly 10% of which occur a single time. The top ten clones comprise roughly a sixth of the sample.

On the study overall, not on this receptor specifically: Only roughly 14 patients were included in comparisons of baseline and follow-up blood repertoires. Additional single-cell paired TCR alpha and beta sequencing was considered necessary to confirm, at a functional level, the hypothesis that regional TCRs recognize regional mutations. Ubiquitous expanded tumor TCRs showed up in blood more often at tumor resection than at routine follow-up.

The sequence joins TRBV29-1 to TRBJ1-1, with no reliable assignment of the D segment. This receptor was obtained from a female donor with early-stage non-small cell lung cancer. Sequences were derived from PBMCs, sampled at follow-up. The bases are TGCAGCGCCCAAAGTATAAGGTCGAACACTGAAGCTTTCTTT. It translates to CSAQSIRSNTEAFF.